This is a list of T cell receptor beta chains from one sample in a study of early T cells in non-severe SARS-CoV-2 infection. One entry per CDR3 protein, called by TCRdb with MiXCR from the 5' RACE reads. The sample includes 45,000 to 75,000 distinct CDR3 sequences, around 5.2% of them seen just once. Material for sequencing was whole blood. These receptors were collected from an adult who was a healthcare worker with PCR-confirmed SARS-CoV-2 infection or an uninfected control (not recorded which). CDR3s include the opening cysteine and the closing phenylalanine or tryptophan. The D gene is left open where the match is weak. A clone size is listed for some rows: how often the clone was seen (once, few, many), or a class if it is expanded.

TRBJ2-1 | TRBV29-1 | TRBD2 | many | TGCAGCGCCCGGGAGGGGTTTAGCAATGAGCAGTTCTTC | CSAREGFSNEQFF
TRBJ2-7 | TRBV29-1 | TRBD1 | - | TGCAGCGTGTCCGGGACAGGGAGCTCCTACGAGCAGTACTTC | CSVSGTGSSYEQYF
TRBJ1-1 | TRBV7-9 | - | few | TGTGCCAGCAGCTTAGGAGGGATCACTGAAGCTTTCTTT | CASSLGGITEAFF
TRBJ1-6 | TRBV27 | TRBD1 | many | TGTGCCAGCAGTTCGGACAGGGCAGCCAATTCACCCCTCCACTTT | CASSSDRAANSPLHF
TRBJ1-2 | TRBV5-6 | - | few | TGTGCCAGCAGCGGGGCCAACTATGGCTACACCTTC | CASSGANYGYTF
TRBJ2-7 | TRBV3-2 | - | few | TGTGCCAGCAGGAGCGGCGGCTCCTACGAGCAGTACTTC | CASRSGGSYEQYF
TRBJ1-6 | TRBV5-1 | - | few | TGCGCCAGCAGTCTTGTCTGGGGGGTCCATAATTCACCCCTCCACTTT | CASSLVWGVHNSPLHF
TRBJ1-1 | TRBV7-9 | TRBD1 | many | TGTGCCAGCAGCCCCCGGTTATACAGGGGCCTCCAGGCTGAAGCTTTCTTT | CASSPRLYRGLQAEAFF
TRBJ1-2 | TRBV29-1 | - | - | TGCAGCGTTGTGGGCAGGGGAGTAGATGGCTACACCTTC | CSVVGRGVDGYTF
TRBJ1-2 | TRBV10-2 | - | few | TGCGCCAGCAGTGAGTCGATCATGGGTCTCTCCTTC | CASSESIMGLSF
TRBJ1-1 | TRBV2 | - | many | TGTGCCAGCAGAGGGTTTAGAGTGAACACTGAAGCTTTCTTT | CASRGFRVNTEAFF
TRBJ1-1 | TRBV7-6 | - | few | TGTGCCAGCCGGACCTGCAGGGCGGACACTGAAGCTTTCTTT | CASRTCRADTEAFF
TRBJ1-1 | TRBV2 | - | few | TGTGCCAGCCCCCGCTCGTCAGGGAAGAACACTGAAGCTTTCTTT | CASPRSSGKNTEAFF
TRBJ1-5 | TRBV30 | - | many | TGTGCCTGGAGTCCGACGGATCAGCCCCAGCATTTT | CAWSPTDQPQHF
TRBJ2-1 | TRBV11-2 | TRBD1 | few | TGTGCCAGCAGCGATGGGAACAGGGGCAATGAGCAGTTCTTC | CASSDGNRGNEQFF
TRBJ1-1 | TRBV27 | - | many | TGTGCCAGCAGTTTCCTTCTGGGGGGGCGGGTGAACACTGAAGCTTTCTTT | CASSFLLGGRVNTEAFF
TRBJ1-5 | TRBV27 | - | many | TGTGCCAGCAGAGAGGGAAATAGCAATCAGCCCCAGCATTTT | CASREGNSNQPQHF
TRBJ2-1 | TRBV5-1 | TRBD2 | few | TGCGCCAGCAGCAGAACCTCTCTAGCGGGAGACACCTACAATGAGCAGTTCTTC | CASSRTSLAGDTYNEQFF
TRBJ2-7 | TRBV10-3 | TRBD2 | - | TGTGCCATCAGTGAAAGACTAGCGGGACTCACCTACGAGCAGTACTTC | CAISERLAGLTYEQYF
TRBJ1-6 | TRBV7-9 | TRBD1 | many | TGTGCCAGCAGCGCGCAGGGGGTAAATTCACCCCTCCACTTT | CASSAQGVNSPLHF
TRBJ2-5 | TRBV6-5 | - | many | TGTGCCAGCACGGGGTCCCAAAAAGAGACCCAGTACTTC | CASTGSQKETQYF
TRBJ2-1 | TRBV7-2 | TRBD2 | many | TGTGCCAGCAGCTCGGGACTAGCGGGAAGTATAGATGAGCAGTTCTTC | CASSSGLAGSIDEQFF
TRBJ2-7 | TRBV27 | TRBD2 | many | TGTGCCAGCAGTTTCTCGGGGGGGACTTACGAGCAGTACTTC | CASSFSGGTYEQYF
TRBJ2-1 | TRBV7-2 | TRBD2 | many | TGTGCCAGCAGCTTACTTCTGACTAGCGGGGCCACCTCCTACAATGAGCAGTTCTTC | CASSLLLTSGATSYNEQFF
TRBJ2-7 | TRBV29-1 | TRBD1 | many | TGCAGCGTAAGGACAGGGCGAGCCTACGAGCAGTACTTC | CSVRTGRAYEQYF
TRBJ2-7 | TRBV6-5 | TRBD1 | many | TGTGCCAGCACCCAGACCCCATGGGACAGGAATTACGAGCAGTACTTC | CASTQTPWDRNYEQYF
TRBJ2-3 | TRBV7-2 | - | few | TGTGCCAGCAGCCGCTGGGACACAGATACGCAGTATTTT | CASSRWDTDTQYF
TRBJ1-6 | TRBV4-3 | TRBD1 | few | TGCGCCAGCAGCCAAATGGCAGGGACAGGAATTAATTCACCCCTCCACTTT | CASSQMAGTGINSPLHF
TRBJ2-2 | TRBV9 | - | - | TGTGCCAGCAGCGGGACATTTGGCACCGGGGAGCTGTTTTTT | CASSGTFGTGELFF
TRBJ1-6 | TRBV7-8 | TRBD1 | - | TGTGCCAGCAGCCGACAGGGGGACAGGGGGACGAATTCACCCCTCCACTTT | CASSRQGDRGTNSPLHF
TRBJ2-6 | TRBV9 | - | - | TGTGCCAGCAGCGTAGCTTCTGGGACTTCAGGGGCCAACGTCCTGACTTTC | CASSVASGTSGANVLTF
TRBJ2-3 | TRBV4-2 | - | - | TGTGCCAGCAGCCAAGAGGCGACTGGTCCCCAAGATACGCAGTATTTT | CASSQEATGPQDTQYF
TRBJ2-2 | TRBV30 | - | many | TGTGCCTGGGAGCCCTGGGGAAGGGCTGGCACCGGGGAGCTGTTTTTT | CAWEPWGRAGTGELFF
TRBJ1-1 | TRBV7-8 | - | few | TGTGCCAGCAGCTTCATGGGGGCCCGCTCGGCTTTCTTT | CASSFMGARSAFF
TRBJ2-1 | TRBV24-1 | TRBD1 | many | TGTGCCACCCAGAGGGACAGGGGTAATGAGCAGTTCTTC | CATQRDRGNEQFF
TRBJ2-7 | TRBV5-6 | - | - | TGTGCCAGCAGCTTTGGCACCACCTCCTCCTACGAGCAGTACTTC | CASSFGTTSSYEQYF
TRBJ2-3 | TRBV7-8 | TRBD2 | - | TGTGCCAGCAGCTACCACCCGGGGGGGGCGACAGATACGCAGTATTTT | CASSYHPGGATDTQYF
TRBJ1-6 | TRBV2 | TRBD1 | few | TGTGCCAGCAGGACGACAGGGGATAATTCACCCCTCCACTTT | CASRTTGDNSPLHF
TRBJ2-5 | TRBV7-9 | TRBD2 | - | TGTGCCAGCAGCTTAGGACTAGCGGGACTCCAAGAGACCCAGTACTTC | CASSLGLAGLQETQYF
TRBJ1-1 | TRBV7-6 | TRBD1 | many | TGTGCCAGCAGCCGTCCCCGCGCAGGGGGGAACACTGAAGCTTTCTTT | CASSRPRAGGNTEAFF
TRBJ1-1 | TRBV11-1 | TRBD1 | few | TGTGCCAGCAGCTTAAATCGCGGAGGGGGCAGAGCTGAAGCTTTCTTT | CASSLNRGGGRAEAFF
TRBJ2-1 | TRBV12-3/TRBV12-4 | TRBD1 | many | TGTGCCAGCAGTTTTGGCAGGGGGACCTACAATGAGCAGTTCTTC | CASSFGRGTYNEQFF
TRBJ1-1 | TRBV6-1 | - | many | TGTGCCAGCAGTGAAGCGGGGTGGACAGTGAACACTGAAGCTTTCTTT | CASSEAGWTVNTEAFF
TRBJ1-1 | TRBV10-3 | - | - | TGTGCCATCATGGCGTCTTCGATGGCTGAAGCTTTCTTT | CAIMASSMAEAFF
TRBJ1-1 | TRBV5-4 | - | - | TGTGCCAGCAGCTTGGGAGCCAGGGTGACTGAAGCTTTCTTT | CASSLGARVTEAFF
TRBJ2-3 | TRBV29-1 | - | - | TGCAGCGTTGAAGATCCGGAGCAGTATTTT | CSVEDPEQYF
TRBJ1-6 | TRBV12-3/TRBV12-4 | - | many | TGTGCCAGCAGTACTCGTGCGGGGGGGAATTCACCCCTCCACTTT | CASSTRAGGNSPLHF
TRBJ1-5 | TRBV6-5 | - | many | TGTGCCAGCAGTGTTGGGACTGCTAGCAATCAGCCCCAGCATTTT | CASSVGTASNQPQHF
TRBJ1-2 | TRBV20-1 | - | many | TGCAGTGCTAGTCTTTCCGCGGGGAAAAATGGCTACACCTTC | CSASLSAGKNGYTF
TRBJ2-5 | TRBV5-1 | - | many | TGCGCCAGCAGCTTGGGGCGGGGAGGCGTGAGTATCGAGACCCAGTACTTC | CASSLGRGGVSIETQYF
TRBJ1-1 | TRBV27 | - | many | TGTGCCAGCAGTTTAGAGGGAGTTGGGAACACTGAAGCTTTCTTT | CASSLEGVGNTEAFF
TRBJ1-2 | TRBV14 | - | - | TGTGCCAGCAGCCAAGAGGGGCGACTTCATGGCTACACCTTC | CASSQEGRLHGYTF
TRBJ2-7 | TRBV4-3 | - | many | TGCGCCAGCAGCCAAGATAGGGGGGCGCTGACCGAGCAGTACTTC | CASSQDRGALTEQYF
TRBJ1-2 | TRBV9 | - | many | TGTGCCAGCAGCGTAGATGGAAATCACTATGGCTACACCTTC | CASSVDGNHYGYTF
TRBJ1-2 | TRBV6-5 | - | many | TGTGCCAGCAGTTACTCTCCGCGGACTGGGTATGGCTACACCTTC | CASSYSPRTGYGYTF
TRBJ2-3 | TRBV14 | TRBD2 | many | TGTGCCAGCAGCCAATGGGGGACTAGTATCCCAGATACGCAGTATTTT | CASSQWGTSIPDTQYF
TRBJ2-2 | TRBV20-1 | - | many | TGCAGTGCCGGGGTCCCTGCGACCGGGGAGCTGTTTTTT | CSAGVPATGELFF
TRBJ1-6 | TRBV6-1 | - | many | TGTGCCAGCCTGAGGGGCCCGACTTATAATTCACCCCTCCACTTT | CASLRGPTYNSPLHF
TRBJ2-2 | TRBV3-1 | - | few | TGTGCCAGCAGCCAAATGGCAGGGCCCCTGAACACCGGGGAGCTGTTTTTT | CASSQMAGPLNTGELFF